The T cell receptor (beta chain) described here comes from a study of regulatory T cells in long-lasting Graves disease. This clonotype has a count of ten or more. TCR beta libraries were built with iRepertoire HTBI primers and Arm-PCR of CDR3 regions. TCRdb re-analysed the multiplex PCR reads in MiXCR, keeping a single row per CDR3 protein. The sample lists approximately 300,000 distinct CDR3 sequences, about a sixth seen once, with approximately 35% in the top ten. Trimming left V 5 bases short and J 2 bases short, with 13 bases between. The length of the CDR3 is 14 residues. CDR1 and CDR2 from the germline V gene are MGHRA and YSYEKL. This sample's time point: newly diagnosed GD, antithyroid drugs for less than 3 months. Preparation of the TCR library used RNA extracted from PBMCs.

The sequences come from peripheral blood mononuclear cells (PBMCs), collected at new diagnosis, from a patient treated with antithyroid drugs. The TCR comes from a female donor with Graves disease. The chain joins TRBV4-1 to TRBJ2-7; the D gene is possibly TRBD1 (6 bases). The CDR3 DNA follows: TGCGCCAGCAGCGCTCGGACAGAGCCCTACGAGCAGTACTTC. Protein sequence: CASSARTEPYEQYF.